Below are 27 T cell receptor beta chains sequenced from a single sample in a study of T cell repertoires in cytomegalovirus infection. For these receptors, no antigen is known. Via MiXCR, TCRdb re-called the reads, giving one row per CDR3 protein. Of fewer than 1,000,000 distinct CDR3 sequences listed, roughly 30% are singletons. The specimen comprised cultured CD8+ T cells from PBMCs, sampled from culture after CMV antigen stimulation. These receptor sequences come from a human donor in good health (CMV status not recorded). Some clones in this sample may be carry-over from other donors' samples.

The chain couples TRBV24-1 to TRBJ2-1; 8 bases fit TRBD1. The CDR3 is 19 amino acids. CDR1 and CDR2 from the germline V gene are KGHDR and SFDVKD. J was trimmed by 0 bases and V by 0 bases; bases with no gene match: 9. The CDR3 DNA reads TGTGCCACCAGTGATTTGTCCCGTGGGGACAGGAGCTCCTACAATGAGCAGTTCTTC. Translated: CATSDLSRGDRSSYNEQFF.

The rearrangement links TRBV19 to TRBJ2-1; perhaps D is TRBD1 or TRBD2 (5 bases each). The CDR3 covers 15 residues. CDR1 LNHDA and CDR2 SQIVND come from the germline V gene (reference sequence). The V and J ends lost 5 bases and 1 base respectively, with 12 bases between them. The CDR3 DNA sequence: TGTGCCAGTAGTCTGAGGGCAGGGTCCTACAATGAGCAGTTCTTC. Its protein is CASSLRAGSYNEQFF.

The rearrangement joins TRBV12-3 or TRBV12-4 to TRBJ1-4; D uncertain. The CDR3 consists of 16 residues. Trimming removed 3 bases from V and 1 base from J, with 12 bases in between. This CDR3 reads CASSLMAGLTNEKLFF. In nucleotides, the CDR3 is TGTGCCAGCAGTTTGATGGCAGGCCTAACTAATGAAAAACTGTTTTTT.

The chain is built from TRBV11-2 and TRBJ2-1; 7 bases line up with TRBD1. Germline lookup yields CDR1 SGHAT and CDR2 FQNNGV. The CDR3 runs 17 residues. Unmatched junction bases numbered 19, after V lost 6 bases and J lost 8 bases. CDR3 sequence reads: CASSFSTGEGVLDEQFF. CDR3 DNA: TGTGCCAGCAGTTTTAGCACAGGGGAAGGAGTTTTGGATGAGCAGTTCTTC.

The rearrangement uses TRBV11-3 and TRBJ2-2; D may be TRBD1 (7 bases). Trimming left V 2 bases short and J 2 bases short, with 15 bases between. This CDR3 contains 17 residues. Germline-derived CDR1 and CDR2 are SGHNT and YENEEA. Here the CDR3 DNA reads TGTGCCAGCAGCTTAACCCCGACAGGGACTAACACCGGGGAGCTGTTTTTT. Amino acid sequence: CASSLTPTGTNTGELFF.

V and J are TRBV12-3 or TRBV12-4 and TRBJ1-2; D uncertain. V shed 5 bases and J shed 5 bases, with 18 bases lying between them. The CDR3 runs to 15 residues. The CDR3 here is CASSRSDGVAYGYTF. For the CDR3, the DNA is TGTGCCAGCAGTCGCTCAGACGGGGTGGCGTATGGCTACACCTTC.

This clonotype appeared a few times. This chain uses TRBV7-3 with TRBJ2-3; possible D gene TRBD2, 6 bases. The CDR3 loop spans 17 amino acids. Germline values: CDR1 SGHTA, CDR2 FQGTGA. V lost 0 bases and J 2 bases, leaving 15 bases between the germline ends. The CDR3 loop reads CASSLTGLLGTTDTQYF. The CDR3 DNA reads TGTGCCAGCAGCTTAACGGGACTCCTGGGGACCACAGATACGCAGTATTTT.

With respect to this clonotype: A junction boundary mismatches the germline segment, possibly from a read error. The CDR3 sequence is CASSQGPQGTDTQYF. In DNA form, the CDR3 reads TGTGCTAGCAGCCAAGGCCCACAGGGGACAGATACGCAGTATTTT. The chain combines TRBV7-7 with TRBJ2-3; TRBD1 aligns across 7 bases. Germline V gene sequence: CDR1 SSHAT, CDR2 FNYEAQ (reference sequence). The CDR3 is made up of 15 amino acids. Combining the CDR3 with reference TRBV7-7 and TRBJ2-3 gives the whole variable domain GAGVSQSPRYKVTKRGQDVTLRCDPISSHATLYWYQQALGQGPEFLTYFNYEAQPDKSGLPSDRFSAERPEGSISTLTIQRTEQRDSAMYRCASSQGPQGTDTQYFGPGTRLTVL.

This clonotype has only a few counts. V is TRBV25-1 and J is TRBJ2-1; 7 nucleotides agree with TRBD1. The CDR3 runs to 14 residues. The germline CDR1 and CDR2 sequences are MGHDK and SYGVNS. Unmatched junction bases numbered 3, after V lost 2 bases and J lost 5 bases. Here the CDR3 DNA reads TGTGCCAGCAGTGAAAGGGGGCTCAACAATGAGCAGTTCTTC. It codes for CASSERGLNNEQFF. The full variable domain, with the rest looked up from reference TRBV25-1 and TRBJ2-1, is EADIYQTPRYLVIGTGKKITLECSQTMGHDKMYWYQQDPGMELHLIHYSYGVNSTEKGDLSSESTVSRIRTEHFPLTLESARPSHTSQYLCASSERGLNNEQFFGPGTRLTVL.

V is TRBV7-2 and J is TRBJ2-1; 10 bases align to TRBD2. In germline, CDR1 is SGHTA, CDR2 FQGNSA. V lost 6 bases, J lost 9 bases, and 11 bases stayed unmatched. The CDR3 sequence is 15 residues long. Here the CDR3 reads CASSYERGGLIEQFF. The CDR3 nucleotides read TGTGCCAGCAGTTACGAGCGGGGGGGGTTGATTGAGCAGTTCTTC.

V gene TRBV6-4 combines with J gene TRBJ1-1; 12 bases map to TRBD1. V lost 8 bases and J lost 5; bases outside the gene matches: 9. From germline, CDR1 is MRHNA and CDR2 SNTAGT. CDR3 length: 15 residues. The CDR3 loop reads CASQKTGQGATEAFF. CDR3 DNA: TGTGCCAGCCAGAAAACGGGACAGGGGGCGACTGAAGCTTTCTTT.

This clonotype turned up a few times. The CDR3 loop reads CASSLGTMNGYTF. The DNA of the CDR3 is TGCGCCAGCAGCCTCGGTACGATGAATGGCTACACCTTC. J is TRBJ1-2 and V is TRBV4-1; D gene unclear. The germline gives CDR1 MGHRA, CDR2 YSYEKL. This CDR3 is built from 13 residues. V was clipped by 4 bases and J by 6 bases, with 12 bases between them.

The rearrangement links TRBV5-6 to TRBJ1-6; D gene ambiguous. Trimming removed 0 bases at V and 10 bases at J, with 11 bases between. The length of the CDR3 is 14 residues. In germline, CDR1 is SGHDT, CDR2 YYEEEE. The CDR3 DNA reads TGTGCCAGCAGCTTGGGGACCTTTACCTCACCCCTCCACTTT. Protein: CASSLGTFTSPLHF.

V and J are TRBV7-6 and TRBJ2-1; perhaps D is TRBD1 or TRBD2 (5 bases each). Germline CDR1 and CDR2: SGHVS and FNYEAQ. Deletions cut 4 bases from V and 6 bases from J, with 10 bases between. The CDR3 extends over 13 amino acids. The CDR3 coding sequence is TGTGCCAGCAGCTCCTCGGGACCCAATGAGCAGTTCTTC. Amino acid sequence: CASSSSGPNEQFF.

This clonotype was seen more than once but under ten times. The chain is built from TRBV27 and TRBJ1-1, with D possibly matching TRBD1 (5 bases). V was pared by 0 bases and J by 2 bases, with 13 bases between. Looked up from germline, CDR1 is MNHEY and CDR2 is SMNVEV (reference sequence). This CDR3 is 16 amino acids long. The CDR3 is CASSLSAEGLNTEAFF. CDR3 nucleotides: TGTGCCAGCAGTTTATCCGCCGAGGGACTCAACACTGAAGCTTTCTTT.

This clonotype was seen more than once but under ten times. The chain links TRBV7-9 to TRBJ1-5, with TRBD1 matching 8 bases. This CDR3 spans 14 amino acids. CDR1 and CDR2 (germline): SEHNR, FQNEAQ (reference sequence). With 5 bases clipped from V and 7 bases from J, the junction kept 7 bases outside the gene matches. CDR3 amino acids: CASSQGQGEQPQHF. Here the CDR3 DNA reads TGTGCCAGCAGCCAAGGACAGGGCGAACAGCCCCAGCATTTT. Drawing the rest from reference TRBV7-9 and TRBJ1-5, the complete variable domain is DTGVSQNPRHKITKRGQNVTFRCDPISEHNRLYWYRQTLGQGPEFLTYFQNEAQLEKSRLLSDRFSAERPKGSFSTLEIQRTEQGDSAMYLCASSQGQGEQPQHFGDGTRLSIL.

Turning to this clonotype: The junction does not match germline at one end; this may be a read error. The chain has TRBV12-5 and TRBJ1-5; the D gene is possibly TRBD1 (5 bases). The CDR3 contains 15 residues. Germline CDR1 LGHNT, CDR2 FRNRAP. The CDR3 loop is CASGSGPFSNQPRHF. Written as DNA, the CDR3 is TGTGCTAGTGGCTCGGGACCGTTTAGCAATCAGCCCCGGCATTTT.

This clonotype was seen a few times. This rearrangement joins TRBV12-3 or TRBV12-4 to TRBJ1-6; maybe TRBD1 (5 bases). The V and J ends lost 3 bases and 3 bases respectively, with 18 bases between them. The CDR3 has 18 amino acids. CDR3 DNA sequence: TGTGCCAGCAGTTTTTGGGTAGGGGTTTATCACTATAATTCACCCCTCCACTTT. Its protein product is CASSFWVGVYHYNSPLHF.

This rearrangement joins TRBV11-2 to TRBJ1-2, with 7 positions matching TRBD1. CDR1 and CDR2 from the germline V gene are SGHAT and FQNNGV. The V segment lost 5 bases and the J segment 4 bases; nucleotides outside the gene matches: 10. CDR3 length: 15 amino acids. Written as DNA, the CDR3 is TGTGCCAGCAGCACAGGGGACGGAGCGCTCTATGGCTACACCTTC. Its protein product is CASSTGDGALYGYTF.

The chain recombines TRBV2 with TRBJ2-7, with 7 bases fitting TRBD1. The J segment lost 5 bases and the V segment lost 4 bases, leaving 11 bases of the junction unmatched. The germline V gene encodes CDR1 SNHLY and CDR2 FYNNEI. The CDR3 sequence is 15 residues long. This CDR3 is CASSAADFQGDEQYF. The CDR3 DNA follows: TGTGCCAGCAGTGCCGCGGACTTTCAGGGGGACGAGCAGTACTTC.

To note about this clonotype: Given a much more abundant clone one base away, this may be a read error. The chain joins TRBV6-2 or TRBV6-3 to TRBJ2-7, with D tentatively TRBD2 (5 bases). The CDR3 covers 13 residues. Germline CDR1 reads MNHEY; CDR2 reads SVGEGT. CDR3 loop: CSSSNLAIKEQYV. DNA for the CDR3: TGTTCCAGCAGTAATTTAGCGATTAAAGAGCAGTACGTC.

CDR3 sequence (DNA): TGCGCCAGCAGTGCTGGACAGGCCTACGAGCAGTACTTC. Amino acid sequence: CASSAGQAYEQYF. V is TRBV10-1 and J is TRBJ2-7; TRBD1 aligns across 7 bases. This CDR3 has 13 amino acids. The V gene end was trimmed by 4 bases and the J gene end by 2 bases; junction bases not matched to a gene: 2. The germline V gene encodes CDR1 WNHNN and CDR2 SYGVQD (reference sequence).

This clonotype was detected ten times or more. The chain uses TRBV7-2 and TRBJ1-1; maybe TRBD1 (5 bases). The V gene lost 5 bases and the J gene lost 1 base, with 14 bases spanning the gap. Looked up from germline, CDR1 is SGHTA and CDR2 is FQGNSA. The CDR3 consists of 15 residues. Written as DNA, the CDR3 is TGTGCCAGCAGCCGACGGAAGGGGTCGAACACTGAAGCTTTCTTT. It is translated as CASSRRKGSNTEAFF.

The chain is built from TRBV3-1 and TRBJ2-3, with a tentative D call TRBD2 (6 bases). Germline V CDR1 and CDR2: LGHDT, YNNKEL (reference sequence). The V end was cut by 0 bases, the J end by 8 bases, with 21 bases between. This CDR3 region has 17 residues. For the CDR3, the DNA is TGTGCCAGCAGCCAAGAGTGTTGCGGGGACCCGAGTCGTACGCAGTATTTT. Translation gives CASSQECCGDPSRTQYF.

This CDR3 is CASSWDRQINYGYTF. In DNA form, the CDR3 reads TGTGCCAGCAGCTGGGACAGACAAATTAACTATGGCTACACCTTC. The chain carries TRBV7-9 and TRBJ1-2, with TRBD1 matching 7 bases. The J segment lost 1 base and the V segment lost 4 bases, leaving 6 bases of the junction unmatched. The CDR3 extends over 15 amino acids. Germline V CDR1 and CDR2: SEHNR, FQNEAQ (reference sequence).

Remarks on this clonotype: Compared with germline, one end of the junction differs, possibly owing to a read error. The chain carries TRBV11-1 and TRBJ2-4, with 8 bases matching TRBD1. CDR1 is SGHAT, CDR2 FQDESV, per germline (reference sequence). This CDR3 is 12 amino acids long. The CDR3 protein is CASSLAEQGESF. The CDR3 DNA sequence: TGTGCCAGCAGCTTAGCGGAACAGGGGGAATCCTTC. Filled out from reference TRBV11-1 and TRBJ2-4, the complete variable domain reads EAEVAQSPRYKITEKSQAVAFWCDPISGHATLYWYRQILGQGPELLVQFQDESVVDDSQLPKDRFSAERLKGVDSTLKIQPAELGDSAMYLCASSLAEQGESFGAGTRLSVL.

This clonotype appeared many times. The V call is TRBV6-5, the J call TRBJ1-1, with D perhaps TRBD1 (5 bases). This CDR3 is 15 amino acids long. The V end lost 0 bases, the J end lost 11 bases, and 19 bases lay between the germline ends. Germline V gene sequence: CDR1 MNHEY, CDR2 SVGAGI. The CDR3 here is CASSYSFRERNWAFF. In DNA, the CDR3 is TGTGCCAGCAGTTACTCGTTCAGGGAAAGGAACTGGGCTTTCTTT.